The TCR beta chain described here comes from a study of follicular helper T cells after annual influenza vaccination. Across the whole study: After each seasonal flu vaccination, blood came on days 0, 7 and 28. Some donors were sampled over the 2013-2014, 2014-2015 and 2015-2016 vaccinations.

Germline trimming cut 6 bases from V and 0 bases from J; bases unmatched to any gene: 8. This CDR3 is 17 amino acids long. Germline assignment: CDR1 MDHEN and CDR2 SYDVKM. The table lists this clone with a few counts. Time point defined: 2013-2014 season, 7 days after vaccination. This table comes from immunoSEQ multiplex PCR, and its TCRdb copy is limited to in-frame clones, with some not included. The table lists thousands of clones, more than 70% of them singletons, with about 1.3% in the top ten. The sequence derives from an adult who received the influenza vaccine. Sequenced material: CXCR5+ CD38- circulating T follicular helper cells from blood, taken 7 days after influenza vaccination. The subset: circulating Tfh, non-naive CD4+CXCR5+PD-1+ (ICOS+CD38+ or ICOS-CD38-). The chain combines TRBV28 with TRBJ2-3; TRBD2 agrees at 11 bases. The CDR3 spells CASRRGTSGASTDTQYF. As DNA, the CDR3 is TGTGCCAGCAGGCGCGGGACTAGCGGAGCCAGCACAGATACGCAGTATTTT.